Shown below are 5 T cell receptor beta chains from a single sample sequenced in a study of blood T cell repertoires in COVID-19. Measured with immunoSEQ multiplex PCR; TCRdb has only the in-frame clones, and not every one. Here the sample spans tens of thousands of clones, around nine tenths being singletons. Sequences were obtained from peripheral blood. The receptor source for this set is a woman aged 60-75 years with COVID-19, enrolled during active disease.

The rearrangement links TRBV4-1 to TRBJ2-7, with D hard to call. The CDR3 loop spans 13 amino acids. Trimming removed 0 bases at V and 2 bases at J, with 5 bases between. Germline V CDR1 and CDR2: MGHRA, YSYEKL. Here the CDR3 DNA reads TGCGCCAGCAGCCAAGACGTTACCTACGAGCAGTACTTC. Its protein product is CASSQDVTYEQYF.

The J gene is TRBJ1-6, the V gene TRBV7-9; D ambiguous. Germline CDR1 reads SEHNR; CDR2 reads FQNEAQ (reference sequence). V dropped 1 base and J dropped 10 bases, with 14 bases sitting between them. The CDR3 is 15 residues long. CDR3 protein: CASSLGVVRESPLHF. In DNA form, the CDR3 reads TGTGCCAGCAGCTTAGGAGTCGTCCGGGAGTCACCCCTCCACTTT.

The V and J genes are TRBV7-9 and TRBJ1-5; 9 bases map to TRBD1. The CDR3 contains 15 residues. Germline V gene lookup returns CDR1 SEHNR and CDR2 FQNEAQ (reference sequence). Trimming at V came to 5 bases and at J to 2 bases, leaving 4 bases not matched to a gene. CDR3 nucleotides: TGTGCCAGCAGCCCAACAGGGGGCCGCAATCAGCCCCAGCATTTT. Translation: CASSPTGGRNQPQHF.

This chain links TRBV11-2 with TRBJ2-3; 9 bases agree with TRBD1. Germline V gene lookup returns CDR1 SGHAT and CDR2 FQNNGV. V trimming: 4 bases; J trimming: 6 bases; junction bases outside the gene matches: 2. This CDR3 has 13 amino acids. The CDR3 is CASSWTGVDTQYF. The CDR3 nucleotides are TGTGCCAGCAGCTGGACAGGGGTCGATACGCAGTATTTT.

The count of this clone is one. The DNA of the CDR3 is TGTGCCAGCAGCGTATCGGAGGGTTTCCCCGGGGAGCTGTTTTTT. Its protein product is CASSVSEGFPGELFF. The rearrangement uses TRBV9 and TRBJ2-2; D is perhaps TRBD2 (6 bases). V was clipped by 1 base and J by 6 bases, with 13 bases between them. Germline V lookup: CDR1 SGDLS, CDR2 YYNGEE. This CDR3 contains 15 residues.